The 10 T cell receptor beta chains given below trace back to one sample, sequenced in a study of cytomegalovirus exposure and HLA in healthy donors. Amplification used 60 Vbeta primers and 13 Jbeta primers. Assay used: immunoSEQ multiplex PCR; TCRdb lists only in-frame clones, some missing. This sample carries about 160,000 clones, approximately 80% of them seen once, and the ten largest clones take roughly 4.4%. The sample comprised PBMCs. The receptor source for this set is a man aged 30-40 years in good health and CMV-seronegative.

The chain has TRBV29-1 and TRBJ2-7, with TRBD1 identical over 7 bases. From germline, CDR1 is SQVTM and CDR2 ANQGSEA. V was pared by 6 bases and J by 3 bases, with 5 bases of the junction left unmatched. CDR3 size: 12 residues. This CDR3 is CSVSGTVYEQYF. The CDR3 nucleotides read TGCAGCGTCTCCGGGACAGTCTACGAGCAGTACTTC.

The CDR3 protein is CASSSERYNEQFF. CDR3 bases: TGTGCCAGTAGCTCAGAGCGGTACAATGAGCAGTTCTTC. The genes are TRBV19 and TRBJ2-1, with D possibly being TRBD2 (5 bases). There are 13 residues in the CDR3. V was shortened by 6 bases and J by 4 bases, with 10 bases between the two germline ends. CDR1 is LNHDA, CDR2 SQIVND, per germline (reference sequence).

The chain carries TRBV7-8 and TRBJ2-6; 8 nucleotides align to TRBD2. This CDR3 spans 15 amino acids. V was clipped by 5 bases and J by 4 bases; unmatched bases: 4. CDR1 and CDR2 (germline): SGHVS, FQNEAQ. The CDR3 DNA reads TGTGCCAGCAGCCCTAGCGGGTCCGGGGCCAACGTCCTGACTTTC. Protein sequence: CASSPSGSGANVLTF.

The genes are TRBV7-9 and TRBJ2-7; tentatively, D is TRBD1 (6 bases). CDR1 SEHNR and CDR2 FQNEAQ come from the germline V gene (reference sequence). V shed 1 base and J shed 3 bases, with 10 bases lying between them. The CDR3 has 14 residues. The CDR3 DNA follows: TGTGCCAGCAGCTTAGAGGGGGAAATCTACGAGCAGTACTTC. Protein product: CASSLEGEIYEQYF.

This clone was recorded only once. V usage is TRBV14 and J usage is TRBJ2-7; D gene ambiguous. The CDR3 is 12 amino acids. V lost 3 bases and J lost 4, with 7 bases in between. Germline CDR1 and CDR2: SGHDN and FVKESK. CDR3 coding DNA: TGTGCCAGCAGCCATGACATTTACGAGCAGTACTTC. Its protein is CASSHDIYEQYF. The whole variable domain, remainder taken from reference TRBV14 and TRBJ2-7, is EAGVTQFPSHSVIEKGQTVTLRCDPISGHDNLYWYRRVMGKEIKFLLHFVKESKQDESGMPNNRFLAERTGGTYSTLKVQPAELEDSGVYFCASSHDIYEQYFGPGTRLTVT.

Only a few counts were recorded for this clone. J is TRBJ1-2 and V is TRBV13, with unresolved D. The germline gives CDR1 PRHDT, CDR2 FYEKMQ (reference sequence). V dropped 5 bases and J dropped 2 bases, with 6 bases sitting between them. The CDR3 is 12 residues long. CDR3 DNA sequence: TGTGCCAGCAGCGCGGCGAACTATGGCTACACCTTC. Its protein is CASSAANYGYTF.

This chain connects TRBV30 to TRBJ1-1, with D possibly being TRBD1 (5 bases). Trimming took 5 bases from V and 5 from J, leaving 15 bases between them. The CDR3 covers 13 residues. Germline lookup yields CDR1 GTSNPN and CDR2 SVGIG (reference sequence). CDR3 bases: TGTGCCTGGTCCTCTGCCAGGGCGACTGAAGCTTTCTTT. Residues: CAWSSARATEAFF.

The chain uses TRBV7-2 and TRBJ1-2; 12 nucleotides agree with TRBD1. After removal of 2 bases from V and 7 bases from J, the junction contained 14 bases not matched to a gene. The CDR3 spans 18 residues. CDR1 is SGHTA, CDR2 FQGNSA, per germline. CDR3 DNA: TGTGCCAGCAGCTTAACTCCCCCGGGACAGGGGGCCTTTCGTGGCTACACCTTC. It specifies CASSLTPPGQGAFRGYTF.

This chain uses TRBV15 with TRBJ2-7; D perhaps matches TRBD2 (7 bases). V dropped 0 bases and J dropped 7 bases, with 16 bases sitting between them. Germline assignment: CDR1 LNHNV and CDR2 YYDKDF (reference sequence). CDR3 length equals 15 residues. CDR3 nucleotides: TGTGCCACCAGCAGAGATCTGGGGGGGGCAGGTGAGCAGTACTTC. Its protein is CATSRDLGGAGEQYF.

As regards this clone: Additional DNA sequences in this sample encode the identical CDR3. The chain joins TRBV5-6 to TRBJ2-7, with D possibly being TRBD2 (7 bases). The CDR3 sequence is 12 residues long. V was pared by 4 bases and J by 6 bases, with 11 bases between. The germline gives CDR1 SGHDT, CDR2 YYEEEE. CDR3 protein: CASSLGGGEQYF. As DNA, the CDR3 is TGTGCCAGCAGCCTAGGGGGGGGCGAGCAGTACTTC.